This TCR beta chain came from a study of T cells in Graves' hyperthyroidism and ophthalmopathy. Study-wide context: Peripheral blood was drawn at first diagnosis, prior to all treatment.

Germline V gives CDR1 SEHNR, CDR2 FQNEAQ (reference sequence). This CDR3 is built from 15 residues. V shed 5 bases and J shed 1 base, with 14 bases lying between them. In patients aged 18 to 65, hyperthyroidism was newly diagnosed, with duration under 2 months. What was amplified from RNA transcripts were TCR beta CDR3 regions. The HTBI primer set served for first-round RT-PCR of the TCR CDR3. TCRdb analysed the multiplex PCR reads with MiXCR anew, one entry per CDR3 protein. Of about 380,000 distinct CDR3 sequences in the sample, 14% were seen once. This clonotype was recorded many times. The source is a woman in her sixties or seventies with Graves' hyperthyroidism. The rearrangement joins TRBV7-9 to TRBJ1-1; tentative D call: TRBD1 (5 bases). The sequenced material came from blood. CDR3 sequence reads: CASSPAGRGNTEAFF. The CDR3 region has the DNA TGTGCCAGCAGCCCGGCGGGGCGGGGGAACACTGAAGCTTTCTTT.